A selection of T cell receptor beta chains follows, all from one sample in a study of Tregs in tolerant kidney transplant recipients. Measured with immunoSEQ multiplex PCR; TCRdb has only the in-frame clones, and not every one. The sample lists 30,000 to 35,000 clones, 82% seen once, with approximately 2.4% in the top ten. Antigens of these TCRs are unknown. The specimen sequenced was Tregs from blood cultured with allogeneic cells. The receptors come from a human donor in good health. Each CDR3 is given with its conserved first and last residue. Each record gives: V gene, J gene, CDR3 protein.

v_call: TRBV5-1
j_call: TRBJ2-1
cdr3_aa: CASSLARRSSYNEQFF

v_call: TRBV2
j_call: TRBJ2-1
cdr3_aa: CASYRDPNYNEQFF

v_call: TRBV29-1
j_call: TRBJ2-2
cdr3_aa: CSMRTSGRTGELFF

v_call: TRBV6-1
j_call: TRBJ1-2
cdr3_aa: CASTGTKGYTF

v_call: TRBV7-2
j_call: TRBJ1-5
cdr3_aa: CASSLDRGGNQPQHF

v_call: TRBV5-5
j_call: TRBJ1-2
cdr3_aa: CASSPDLNYGYTF

v_call: TRBV29-1
j_call: TRBJ2-3
cdr3_aa: CSGDLAGGSDTQYF

v_call: TRBV6-5
j_call: TRBJ2-2
cdr3_aa: CASSHPGAGELFF

v_call: TRBV15
j_call: TRBJ2-1
cdr3_aa: CATSRGDGVAGGFF

v_call: TRBV7-9
j_call: TRBJ1-2
cdr3_aa: CASSPREGLYGYTF

v_call: TRBV7-8
j_call: TRBJ1-3
cdr3_aa: CASSLGLRDRVGNTIYF

v_call: TRBV2
j_call: TRBJ2-5
cdr3_aa: CASSEEETQYF

v_call: TRBV7-2
j_call: TRBJ2-7
cdr3_aa: CASSLSSHRYEQYF

v_call: TRBV7-9
j_call: TRBJ1-1
cdr3_aa: CASSYLLEAFF